The source of this T cell receptor beta chain is a study of blood T cell repertoires in COVID-19. Looking at the study overall: Samples of COVID-19 (acute and convalescent) were obtained from the United States, Italy and Spain. Nucleic acid was either cDNA or gDNA, and it came from T cells, B-cell-depleted T cells, or PBMCs.

In the original analysis: From reference gene primer amplification, estimates of nucleated cell counts were derived. TCRdb's table, derived via immunoSEQ multiplex PCR, lists solely in-frame clones and lacks some. V, J and clone size are those of that table, while D and trimming were read from the DNA. Of approximately 99,000 clones listed, 84% were seen once; the top ten hold around 2%. This clone was seen a single time. The V and J ends lost 1 base and 0 bases respectively, with 4 bases between them. There are 14 residues in the CDR3. Germline V gives CDR1 SEHNR, CDR2 FQNEAQ (reference sequence). This TCR derives from a man between 65 and 80 years old with active or convalescent COVID-19. J is TRBJ2-1 and V is TRBV7-9; D is unclear. Sample: peripheral blood. The CDR3 DNA follows: TGTGCCAGCAGCTTAGTAGACTCCTACAATGAGCAGTTCTTC. This translates into CASSLVDSYNEQFF.